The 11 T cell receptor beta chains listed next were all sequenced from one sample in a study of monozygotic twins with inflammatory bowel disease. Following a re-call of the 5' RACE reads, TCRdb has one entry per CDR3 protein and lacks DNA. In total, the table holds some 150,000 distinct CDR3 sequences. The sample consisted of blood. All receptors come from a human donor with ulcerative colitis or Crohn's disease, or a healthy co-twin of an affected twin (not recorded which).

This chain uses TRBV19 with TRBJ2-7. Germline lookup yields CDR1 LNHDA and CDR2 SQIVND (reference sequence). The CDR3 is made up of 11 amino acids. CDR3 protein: CASSMGYEQYF.

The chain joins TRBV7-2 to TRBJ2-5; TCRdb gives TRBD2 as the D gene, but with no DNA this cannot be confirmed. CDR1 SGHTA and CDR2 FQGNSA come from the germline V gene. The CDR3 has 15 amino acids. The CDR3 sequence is CASSLAPSGKETQYF.

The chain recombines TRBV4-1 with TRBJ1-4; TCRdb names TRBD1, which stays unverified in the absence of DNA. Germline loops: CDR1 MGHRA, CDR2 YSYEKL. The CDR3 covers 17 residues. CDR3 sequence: CASSQVGGRRRGEKLFF.

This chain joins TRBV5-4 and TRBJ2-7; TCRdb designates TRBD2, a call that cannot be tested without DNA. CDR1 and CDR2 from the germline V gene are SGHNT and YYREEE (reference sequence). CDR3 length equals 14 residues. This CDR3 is CASSFSGGPDEQYF.

The CDR3: CATSPNRVVGETQYF. The rearrangement links TRBV15 to TRBJ2-5; TCRdb names TRBD1, which stays unverified in the absence of DNA. The V gene's germline CDR1 is LNHNV and CDR2 YYDKDF (reference sequence). The length of the CDR3 is 15 residues.

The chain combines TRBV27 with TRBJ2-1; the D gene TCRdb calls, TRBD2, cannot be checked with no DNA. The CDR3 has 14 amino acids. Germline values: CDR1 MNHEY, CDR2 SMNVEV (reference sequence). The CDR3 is CATTGTSGNNEQFF.

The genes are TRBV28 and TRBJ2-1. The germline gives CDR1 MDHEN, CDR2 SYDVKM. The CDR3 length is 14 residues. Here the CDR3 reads CASSDGSGDNEQFF.

The CDR3 protein is CASSIVHPWSGKKGETQYF. The chain joins TRBV19 to TRBJ2-5; TCRdb calls TRBD2, which cannot be checked without DNA. Germline V gene lookup returns CDR1 LNHDA and CDR2 SQIVND (reference sequence). CDR3 size: 19 residues.

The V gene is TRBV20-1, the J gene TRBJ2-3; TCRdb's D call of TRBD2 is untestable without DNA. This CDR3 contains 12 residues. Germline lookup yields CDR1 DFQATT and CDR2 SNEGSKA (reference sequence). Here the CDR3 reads CSAGRLADTQYF.

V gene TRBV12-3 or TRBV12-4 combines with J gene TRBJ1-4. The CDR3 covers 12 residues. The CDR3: CASSLNSEKLFF.

CDR3 residues: CASSLAHRETYEQYF. The genes are TRBV12-3 or TRBV12-4 and TRBJ2-7; the D call from TCRdb, TRBD2, cannot be confirmed without DNA. The length of the CDR3 is 15 residues.